The sequence of this T cell receptor (beta chain) was determined in a study of OX40 agonist ivuxolimab in advanced cancers. On this clone: Antigen unknown.

Broader study findings: CD4+ and CD8+ blood T cells expanded clonally by week 6 at 0.1 to 3.0 mg/kg. The average count of expanded clones was higher among CD8+ T cells than among CD4+.

CDR1 and CDR2 (germline): KGHSH, LQKENI. V shed 0 bases and J 6 bases; nucleotides not matched to a gene: 0. The CDR3 sequence is 16 residues long. The assay was immunoSEQ multiplex PCR, and TCRdb's table has in-frame clones only and misses some. Of about 92,000 clones in the sample, about nine tenths are singletons; the top ten hold 0.33%. V and J are TRBV18 and TRBJ2-1, with TRBD2 identical over 15 bases. This clonotype originated in an adult with an advanced solid tumor such as melanoma, head and neck, liver or kidney cancer. Here the sequenced sample was CD4+ or CD8+ T cells sorted from blood, taken in a trial of the OX40 agonist ivuxolimab. The CDR3 is CASSPPGLAGGNEQFF. CDR3 DNA sequence: TGTGCCAGCTCACCACCGGGACTAGCGGGAGGCAATGAGCAGTTCTTC.